This T cell receptor (beta chain) was obtained from a study of blood T cell repertoires in COVID-19. Sequencing used immunoSEQ multiplex PCR; TCRdb keeps in-frame clones, though not all of them. The data hold 330,000 or so clones, with roughly nine tenths observed a single time. V shed 1 base, J shed 3 bases, and the junction held 4 bases outside the gene matches. Germline CDR1 is MGHRA and CDR2 is YSYEKL. This CDR3 is built from 15 residues. This TCR was sampled from a woman aged 25-40 years who had recovered from COVID-19. This chain joins TRBV4-1 and TRBJ2-5; TRBD2 agrees at 8 bases. Material for sequencing was PBMCs or T cells enriched from blood (not recorded which). The CDR3 sequence is CASSQVGSGKETQYF. CDR3 DNA sequence: TGCGCCAGCAGCCAAGTAGGTAGCGGGAAAGAGACCCAGTACTTC.